Below, 4 T cell receptor beta chains from the same sample are listed, as sequenced in a study of blood T cell repertoires in COVID-19. TCRdb's copy holds only in-frame clones and misses some; the assay was immunoSEQ multiplex PCR. The data show 200,000 to 300,000 clones, 85% seen once. The specimen was peripheral blood. The receptor source for this set is an older woman with active or convalescent COVID-19.

As for this clone: An end of the junction does not agree with germline; a read error may underlie this. The chain has TRBV5-6 and TRBJ2-5; 10 positions agree with TRBD2. This CDR3 is built from 14 residues. Germline CDR1 is SGHDT and CDR2 is YYEEEE. CDR3 loop: CASSLDTSGENQYF. In DNA, the CDR3 is TGTGCCAGCAGCTTGGATACTAGCGGGGAGAACCAGTACTTC. Combining the CDR3 with reference TRBV5-6 and TRBJ2-5 gives the whole variable domain DAGVTQSPTHLIKTRGQQVTLRCSPKSGHDTVSWYQQALGQGPQFIFQYYEEEERQRGNFPDRFSGHQFPNYSSELNVNALLLGDSALYLCASSLDTSGENQYFGPGTRLLVL.

V gene TRBV6-5 combines with J gene TRBJ1-4, with a tentative D call TRBD1 (5 bases). V was clipped by 5 bases and J by 2 bases, with 9 bases between them. CDR1 is MNHEY, CDR2 SVGAGI, per germline. The CDR3 length is 14 residues. CDR3 sequence (DNA): TGTGCCAGCAGTCGACAGTTTACTAATGAAAAACTGTTTTTT. This codes for CASSRQFTNEKLFF.

The V and J genes are TRBV6-5 and TRBJ2-7, with D tentatively TRBD1 (6 bases). CDR3 length: 13 amino acids. Germline CDR1 and CDR2: MNHEY and SVGAGI. V shed 5 bases and J shed 4 bases, with 12 bases lying between them. CDR3 sequence (DNA): TGTGCCAGCAGTCAGGGGACAACTTACGAGCAGTACTTC. This encodes CASSQGTTYEQYF.

V usage is TRBV2 and J usage is TRBJ1-1; D might be TRBD1 (5 bases). This CDR3 is 15 amino acids long. Trimming pared 6 bases from V and 5 bases from J, leaving 19 bases between. Germline assignment: CDR1 SNHLY and CDR2 FYNNEI. CDR3 region: CASRPRAGLGTEAFF. CDR3 bases: TGTGCCAGCAGGCCAAGAGCAGGGCTAGGGACTGAAGCTTTCTTT.